This TCR beta chain is drawn from a study of cytomegalovirus exposure and HLA in healthy donors. Study-wide results and caveats: In a later analysis, compared with equally common non-associated chains, HLA-associated beta chains were more expanded. Later on, a genetic analysis was performed. It linked a missense variant in DCLRE1C with V- and J-gene trimming of TCR beta.

Worth noting for this clone: Its antigen is still unknown.

Unrecorded immune exposure was likely among donors, who were nominally healthy when sampled. Both 60 Vbeta primers and 13 Jbeta primers went into the PCR. Per the original data handling: An analysis that came later counted 80 million or so unique TCR beta chains, approximately 10 million shared. Repertoires were generated with immunoSEQ multiplex PCR, while TCRdb's copy carries only in-frame clones and drops some. Clone size and the V and J calls come from that table; the DNA yielded D and trimming. The sample lists about 77,000 clones, over 60% occurring once. V gave up 4 bases and J gave up 0 bases; unmatched junction bases: 9. Germline CDR1 and CDR2: MDHEN and SYDVKM. The CDR3 loop spans 16 amino acids.

V gene TRBV28 combines with J gene TRBJ2-7; 7 bases fit TRBD1. Sequenced material: PBMCs. This TCR was sampled from a middle-aged man in good health and CMV-seronegative. In nucleotides, the CDR3 is TGTGCCAGCAGTTCTGTACTTAGGGGGCCCTCCTACGAGCAGTACTTC. Protein product: CASSSVLRGPSYEQYF.